This T cell receptor beta chain derives from a study of blood T cell repertoires in COVID-19. Study-wide background: PBMCs, B-cell-depleted T cells, or T cells were the source of the cDNA or gDNA that made up the material.

Living in 24 US areas, the participants were between 18 and 89 years of age. Which cohort a participant joined came from the clinical history participants gave. The length of the CDR3 is 13 residues. V shed 6 bases and J shed 7 bases, with 15 bases lying between them. Original analysis: Reference gene primer amplification in the assay estimated nucleated cell counts. The assay was immunoSEQ multiplex PCR, and TCRdb's table has in-frame clones only and misses some. V and J calls and clone size are those listed in that table; D and trimming were worked out from the DNA. The table has 470,000 or so clones, 70% to 90% seen once.

Sequencing was done on a sample of PBMCs or T cells enriched from blood (not recorded which). The clonotype comes from a young woman with acute COVID-19. The V gene is TRBV12-3 or TRBV12-4, the J gene TRBJ1-1, with D possibly matching TRBD1 (6 bases). In DNA form, the CDR3 reads TGTGCCAGCAGGGCCGGACAGCTACTTGAAGCTTTCTTT. Its protein is CASRAGQLLEAFF.